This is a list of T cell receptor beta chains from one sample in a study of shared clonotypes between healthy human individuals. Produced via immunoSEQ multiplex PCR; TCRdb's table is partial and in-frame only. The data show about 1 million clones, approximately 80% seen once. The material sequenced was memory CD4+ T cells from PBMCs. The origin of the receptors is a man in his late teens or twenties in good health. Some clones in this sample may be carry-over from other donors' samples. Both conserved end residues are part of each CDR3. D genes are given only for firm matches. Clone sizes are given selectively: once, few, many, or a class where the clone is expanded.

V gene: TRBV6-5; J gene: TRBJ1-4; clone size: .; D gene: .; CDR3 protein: CASRPPGATNEKLFF; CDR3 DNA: TGTGCCAGCAGACCCCCAGGGGCAACTAATGAAAAACTGTTTTTT
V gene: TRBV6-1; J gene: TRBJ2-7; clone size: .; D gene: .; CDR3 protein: CASSEEGFEQYF; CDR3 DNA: TGTGCCAGCAGTGAAGAAGGGTTCGAGCAGTACTTC
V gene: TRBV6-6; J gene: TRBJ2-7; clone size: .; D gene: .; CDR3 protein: CASSKPGPTYEQYF; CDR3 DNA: TGTGCCAGCAGTAAGCCGGGGCCGACCTACGAGCAGTACTTC
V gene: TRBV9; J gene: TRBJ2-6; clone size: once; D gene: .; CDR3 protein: CASSVGALRGANVLTF; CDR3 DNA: TGTGCCAGCAGCGTAGGCGCTCTGAGGGGGGCCAACGTCCTGACTTTC
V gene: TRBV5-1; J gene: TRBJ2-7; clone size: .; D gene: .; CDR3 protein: CASSRWTDYEQYF; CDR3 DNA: TGCGCCAGCAGCAGGTGGACGGATTACGAGCAGTACTTC
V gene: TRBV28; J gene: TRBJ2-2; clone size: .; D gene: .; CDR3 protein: CASNPQGRVGELFF; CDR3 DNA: TGTGCCAGCAACCCCCAGGGAAGAGTCGGGGAGCTGTTTTTT
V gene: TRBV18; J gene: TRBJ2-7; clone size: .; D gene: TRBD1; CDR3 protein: CASSPEKGTGAEQYF; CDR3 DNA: TGTGCCAGCTCACCGGAGAAGGGGACAGGGGCCGAGCAGTACTTC
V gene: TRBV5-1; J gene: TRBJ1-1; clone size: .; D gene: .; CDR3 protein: CASSLASGRDTEAFF; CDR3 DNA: TGCGCCAGCAGCTTGGCCTCGGGGCGAGACACTGAAGCTTTCTTT
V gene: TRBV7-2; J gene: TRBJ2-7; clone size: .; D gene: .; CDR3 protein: CASSLGGRVSGEQYF; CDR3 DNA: TGTGCCAGCAGCTTAGGGGGGCGGGTTTCGGGAGAGCAGTACTTC
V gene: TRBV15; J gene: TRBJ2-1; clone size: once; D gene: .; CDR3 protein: CATSRGLGIGYNEQFF; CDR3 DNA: TGTGCCACCAGCAGAGGTTTGGGGATCGGCTACAATGAGCAGTTCTTC
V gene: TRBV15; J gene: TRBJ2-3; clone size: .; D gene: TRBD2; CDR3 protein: CATSRAREGTDTQYF; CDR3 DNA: TGTGCCACCAGCAGAGCGCGGGAGGGCACAGATACGCAGTATTTT
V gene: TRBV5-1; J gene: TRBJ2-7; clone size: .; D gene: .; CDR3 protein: CASSSRGAVSSYEQYF; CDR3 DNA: TGCGCCAGCAGCTCTCGCGGGGCCGTGAGCTCCTACGAGCAGTACTTC
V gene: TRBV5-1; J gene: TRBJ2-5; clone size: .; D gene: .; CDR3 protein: CASSLGGGETQYF; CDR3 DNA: TGCGCCAGCAGCTTGGGCGGGGGCGAGACCCAGTACTTC
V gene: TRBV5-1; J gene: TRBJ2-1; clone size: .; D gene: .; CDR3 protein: CASSLGGMSYNEQFF; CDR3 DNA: TGCGCCAGCAGCTTAGGGGGTATGTCCTACAATGAGCAGTTCTTC
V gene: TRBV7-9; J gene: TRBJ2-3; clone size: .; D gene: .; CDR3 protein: CASSPTRNSADTQYF; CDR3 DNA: TGTGCCAGCAGCCCGACTAGAAACAGCGCAGATACGCAGTATTTT